This TCR beta chain comes out of a study of T cells in Graves' hyperthyroidism and ophthalmopathy. Across the study: The authors collected peripheral blood at initial diagnosis, before any treatment.

Only a few counts were recorded for this clonotype. RNA transcripts provided the source from which TCR beta CDR3 regions were amplified. Using the HTBI primer set, a first-round RT-PCR was run on the TCR CDR3. TCRdb ran MiXCR on the multiplex PCR reads and lists one entry per CDR3 protein. The sample shows fewer than 250,000 distinct CDR3 sequences, 15% to 20% of them seen only once. Trimming cost V 6 bases and J 4 bases, with 13 bases left between them. The CDR3 consists of 15 residues. The V gene's germline CDR1 is SNHLY and CDR2 FYNNEI. Exclusion of a patient resulted from uncontrolled infection, other autoimmune disease, pregnancy or lactation.

The sequence was collected from a man aged 45-65 years with Graves' hyperthyroidism. What was sequenced was blood. The chain uses TRBV2 and TRBJ1-6, with D perhaps matching TRBD1 (6 bases). The CDR3 DNA follows: TGTGCCAGCAGGGACAGATTCGGGTATAATTCACCCCTCCACTTT. Protein sequence: CASRDRFGYNSPLHF.